This T cell receptor beta chain appears in the sequencing data of a study of CD8+CD57+ T cells in acquired aplastic anemia. General study results and limits: Patients and healthy controls showed no significant CD8+ Simpson's diversity difference.

Using genomic DNA as the template, TCR beta VDJ and CDR3 profiling was carried out. TCRdb re-called the reads with MiXCR, one entry per CDR3 protein. The sample shows roughly 250,000 distinct CDR3 sequences, 82% of them seen only once. About this clonotype itself: What it recognizes is unknown.

Germline CDR1 reads LNHDA; CDR2 reads SQIVND (reference sequence). The CDR3 runs 15 residues. V was pared by 1 base and J by 7 bases, with 3 bases of the junction left unmatched. Patients sequenced had flow cytometry evidence of CD8+CD57+ cell expansion. The chain combines TRBV19 with TRBJ1-5; TRBD1 matches 11 bases. The receptor was isolated from a human donor with aplastic anemia. The specimen sequenced was sorted CD4+, CD8+, or CD8+CD57+ T cells (not recorded which) from PBMCs. CDR3 coding DNA: TGTGCCAGTAGTATAGGGACAGGGGGCGGACAGCCCCAGCATTTT. Protein product: CASSIGTGGGQPQHF.